This T cell receptor beta chain was captured by sequencing in a study of T cells after posttransplantation cyclophosphamide. Whole-study results and caveats: Tissue-infiltrating T cells from skin or gut overlapped little with blood T cells.

Per the germline V gene, CDR1 is GTSNPN and CDR2 is SVGIG (reference sequence). This CDR3 is built from 15 residues. V was trimmed by 0 bases and J by 0 bases, leaving 9 bases between them. For this clone: Its specificity is unknown.

The table came from immunoSEQ multiplex PCR; TCRdb's copy has only in-frame clones and leaves some out. The table includes around 6,900 clones, 65% to 85% detected once. The receptor's source is a woman aged 50 to 60 in good health and a related stem cell transplant donor. The rearrangement joins TRBV30 to TRBJ2-1; possibly TRBD2 for D (5 bases). The sequenced sample was memory CD4+ T cells sorted from blood. The CDR3 loop reads CAWSVLSGSYNEQFF. CDR3 nucleotide sequence: TGTGCCTGGAGTGTACTAAGCGGCTCCTACAATGAGCAGTTCTTC.